The following is a TCR beta chain sequence with its context. Repertoires were generated with immunoSEQ multiplex PCR, while TCRdb's copy carries only in-frame clones and drops some. The profile covers approximately 2,000,000 clones, with approximately 90% appearing a single time and 0.3% to 0.4% taken by the ten largest. The data were taken from a study of shared clonotypes between healthy human individuals. Germline assignment: CDR1 SGHRS and CDR2 YFSETQ. Trimming pared 6 bases from V and 0 bases from J, leaving 11 bases between. The CDR3 is 14 residues long. The study separated CD4+ cells into CD45RA+ naive and CD45RA-negative memory subsets.

The sample was naive CD4+ T cells from PBMCs. Documented subset: CD45RA+ positively selected. The TCR was taken from a man aged 18 to 30 in good health. Some clones in this sample may be carry-over from other donors' samples. The V and J genes are TRBV5-1 and TRBJ2-3; D ambiguous. CDR3 sequence: CASNTGSSTDTQYF. The CDR3 DNA follows: TGCGCCAGCAATACGGGTAGTAGCACAGATACGCAGTATTTT.